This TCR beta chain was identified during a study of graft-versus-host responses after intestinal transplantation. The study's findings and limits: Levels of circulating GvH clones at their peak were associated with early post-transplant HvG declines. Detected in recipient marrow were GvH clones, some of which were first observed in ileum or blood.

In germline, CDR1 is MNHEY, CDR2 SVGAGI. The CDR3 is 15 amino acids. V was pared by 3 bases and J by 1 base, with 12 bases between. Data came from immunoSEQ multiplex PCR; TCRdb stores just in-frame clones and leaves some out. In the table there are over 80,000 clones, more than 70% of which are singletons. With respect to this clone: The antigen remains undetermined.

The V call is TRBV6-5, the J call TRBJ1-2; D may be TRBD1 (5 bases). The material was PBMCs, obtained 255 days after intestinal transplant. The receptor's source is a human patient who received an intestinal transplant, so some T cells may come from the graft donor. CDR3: CASSYRGAINYGYTF. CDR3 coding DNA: TGTGCCAGCAGTTATCGGGGCGCCATTAACTATGGCTACACCTTC.